The 13 T cell receptor beta chains below were found in one sample sequenced in a study of blood T cell repertoires in COVID-19 (TCRdb year 2020). Receptor libraries were prepared by the immunoSEQ multiplex PCR assay. This immuneACCESS table, as held by TCRdb, lists in-frame sequences with V and J called but not all clones. Of the missing ones, under half trace to an unresolved V gene in checked studies; the others have no known cause. The sample has about 300,000 clones on record, 90% of them singletons. The top ten hold approximately 6.5% of the sample. Sequencing was done on a sample of peripheral blood. The receptors were gathered from a woman in her forties or fifties with COVID-19, enrolled during active disease.

This chain links TRBV19 with TRBJ2-1; 13 nucleotides align to TRBD2. V was pared by 1 base and J by 9 bases, with 12 bases of the junction left unmatched. The CDR3 spans 18 residues. The germline gives CDR1 LNHDA, CDR2 SQIVND (reference sequence). The CDR3 nucleotides are TGTGCCAGTAGTATAGTTTGGGAAAGACTAGCGGGAGGCATTGAGCAGTTCTTC. It yields the protein CASSIVWERLAGGIEQFF.

The chain carries TRBV24-1 and TRBJ2-1; 9 bases are shared with TRBD2. The V gene's germline CDR1 is KGHDR and CDR2 SFDVKD. J lost 8 bases, V lost 4 bases, and 8 bases had no gene match. The CDR3 loop spans 15 amino acids. CDR3 region: CATSEVASGTDEQFF. DNA for the CDR3: TGTGCCACCAGTGAAGTGGCTAGCGGGACCGATGAGCAGTTCTTC.

The gene calls are TRBV12-5 and TRBJ1-1, with D maybe TRBD1 (6 bases). Between the trimmed V and J ends, which lost 5 bases and 8 bases, there was a span of 18 bases. This CDR3 is 14 amino acids long. The germline CDR1 and CDR2 sequences are LGHNT and FRNRAP. The CDR3 protein is CASGPVQGFPEAFF. In DNA form, the CDR3 reads TGTGCTAGTGGTCCGGTACAGGGTTTTCCAGAAGCTTTCTTT. Looking up the rest from reference TRBV12-5 and TRBJ1-1 gives the full variable domain: DARVTQTPRHKVTEMGQEVTMRCQPILGHNTVFWYRQTMMQGLELLAYFRNRAPLDDSGMPKDRFSAEMPDATLATLKIQPSEPRDSAVYFCASGPVQGFPEAFFGQGTRLTVV.

J is TRBJ2-7 and V is TRBV3-1 (or the pseudogene TRBV3-2), with TRBD2 matching over 15 bases. Germline V gene data show CDR1 as LGHDT and CDR2 as YNNKEL (reference sequence). The CDR3 has 17 residues. After removal of 4 bases from V and 4 bases from J, the junction contained 8 bases not matched to a gene. CDR3 protein: CASSPGLAGGHLYEQYF. The CDR3 bases are TGTGCCAGCAGCCCAGGACTAGCGGGAGGGCACTTATACGAGCAGTACTTC.

V usage is TRBV9 and J usage is TRBJ2-7, with 8 bases lining up with TRBD2. The germline V gene encodes CDR1 SGDLS and CDR2 YYNGEE. The CDR3 runs to 14 residues. J gave up 0 bases and V 4 bases, and 3 bases lay outside the gene matches. The CDR3: CASSPAGDSYEQYF. The CDR3 bases are TGTGCCAGCAGCCCAGCGGGAGACTCCTACGAGCAGTACTTC.

This clone was seen a few times. This chain uses TRBV23-1 with TRBJ2-6; 8 nucleotides line up with TRBD1. TRBV23-1 is noted as an ORF with a role that remains uncertain. Trimming cost V 2 bases and J 0 bases; bases outside gene matches: 9. The CDR3 contains 19 residues. The DNA of the CDR3 is TGCGCCAGCAGTCAAAGGAGGGGACAGGATCCCTCTGGGGCCAACGTCCTGACTTTC. Translation: CASSQRRGQDPSGANVLTF.

V is TRBV6-4 and J is TRBJ2-1, with D perhaps TRBD1 (6 bases). V was cut by 6 bases and J by 3 bases, with 9 bases left in between. Germline V lookup: CDR1 MRHNA, CDR2 SNTAGT. The CDR3 has 13 residues. DNA for the CDR3: TGTGCCAGCAGCAGGGACAACTACAATGAGCAGTTCTTC. This codes for CASSRDNYNEQFF.

This chain uses TRBV7-2 with TRBJ2-7; possibly TRBD2 for D (6 bases). The CDR3 sequence is 14 residues long. The V and J ends lost 5 bases and 6 bases respectively, with 17 bases between them. Germline V lookup: CDR1 SGHTA, CDR2 FQGNSA. The CDR3 bases are TGTGCCAGCAGCCCCCCGGGCCCCGGGAGCGAGCAGTACTTC. This codes for CASSPPGPGSEQYF. The full variable domain, in which reference TRBV7-2 and TRBJ2-7 provide the parts outside the CDR3, is GAGVSQSPSNKVTEKGKDVELRCDPISGHTALYWYRQSLGQGLEFLIYFQGNSAPDKSGLPSDRFSAERTGGSVSTLTIQRTQQEDSAVYLCASSPPGPGSEQYFGPGTRLTVT.

The chain links TRBV24-1 to TRBJ2-3; 12 nucleotides agree with TRBD2. The CDR3 spans 16 residues. Germline CDR1 KGHDR, CDR2 SFDVKD. The V segment lost 9 bases and the J segment 5 bases; nucleotides outside the gene matches: 11. Written as DNA, the CDR3 is TGTGCCACCTCTCGGGGACTAGCGGGTGGGAGAGATACGCAGTATTTT. It encodes CATSRGLAGGRDTQYF.

The chain couples TRBV27 to TRBJ2-1, with D possibly being TRBD2 (5 bases). The V end was cut by 3 bases, the J end by 9 bases, with 27 bases between. CDR1 and CDR2 (germline): MNHEY, SMNVEV (reference sequence). The CDR3 totals 18 residues. Written as DNA, the CDR3 is TGTGCCAGCAGTTTGTATCGAGGCCGGGGTTGGTCCTTAGGTGAGCAGTTCTTC. It is translated as CASSLYRGRGWSLGEQFF.

The chain has TRBV2 and TRBJ1-5, with no clear D. Trimming shortened V by 4 bases and J by 4 bases, and 8 bases separated the two germline ends. Germline assignment: CDR1 SNHLY and CDR2 FYNNEI. CDR3 length: 13 residues. CDR3 amino acids: CASSVQRNQPQHF. CDR3 bases: TGTGCCAGCAGTGTACAGAGAAATCAGCCCCAGCATTTT.

The chain joins TRBV30 to TRBJ2-5, with no clear D. Trimming shortened V by 3 bases and J by 4 bases, and 9 bases separated the two germline ends. This CDR3 region has 12 residues. In germline, CDR1 is GTSNPN, CDR2 SVGIG (reference sequence). The DNA of the CDR3 is TGTGCCTGGAGCGAGTTTGGAGAGACCCAGTACTTC. Protein sequence: CAWSEFGETQYF.

For the CDR3, the DNA is TGCGCCAGCAGCGTTTTTTCAGGGTCTGATTCACCCCTCCACTTT. Its translation: CASSVFSGSDSPLHF. The chain couples TRBV5-1 to TRBJ1-6; D may be TRBD1 (5 bases). With 4 bases removed from V and 8 bases from J, the gap between germline ends came to 16 bases. In germline, CDR1 is SGHRS, CDR2 YFSETQ. This CDR3 is 15 amino acids long.